This T cell receptor beta chain was profiled in a study of T-cell reconstitution after alpha-beta-depleted transplantation in children. Unique molecular identifiers tagged the TCRbeta library. MiXCR, applied by TCRdb to the PCR reads, yields one record per CDR3 protein. The sample shows about 980,000 distinct CDR3 sequences, about 29% of them seen only once. The CDR3 has 16 residues. Germline V lookup: CDR1 DFQATT, CDR2 SNEGSKA (reference sequence). Trimming stripped 0 bases from V and 2 bases from J, with 15 bases between. This clonotype was counted only a few times. The target antigen is unknown. Findings and limits, study-wide: At the one-year point after transplant, T-cell counts and TCRbeta diversity were found to come mostly from T cells that had been newly produced. Recipient T cells and thymic progenitors that survived were the source of the high TCRbeta diversity seen at day 60 in some patients.

The sequence was collected from a boy under two years old who had a stem cell transplant for SCID, so the T cells may come from the graft donor. The sequences come from PBMCs, mostly from graft donor cells, collected 360 days after TCRalphabeta/CD19-depleted stem cell transplant. The chain is built from TRBV20-1 and TRBJ2-3, with D tentatively TRBD2 (6 bases). CDR3 amino acids: CSARDGGKLNTDTQYF. The CDR3 DNA is TGCAGTGCTAGAGATGGGGGGAAACTAAACACAGATACGCAGTATTTT.